This T cell receptor (beta chain) was profiled in a study of shared clonotypes between healthy human individuals. The overall study: Donors had three CD4 naive, three CD4 memory, two CD8 naive and one CD8 memory plate apiece.

Assay: immunoSEQ multiplex PCR; the TCRdb copy retains only in-frame clones and omits some. The data contain about 2 million clones, about 95% of them seen just once; the ten biggest clones take up 1.1%. Study results and limitations: What naive subsets generally showed was a larger estimated richness than memory subsets showed.

Trimming left V 5 bases short and J 3 bases short, with 10 bases between. The length of the CDR3 is 14 residues. Germline V gene lookup returns CDR1 MNHEY and CDR2 SVGAGI. About this clone itself: Its antigen is undetermined. Additional DNA sequences in this sample encode the identical CDR3.

The naive CD8 fraction comprised CD45RO-negative cells positively selected for CCR7 and excluded terminally differentiated effector memory CD45RA+ cells. The gene calls are TRBV6-5 and TRBJ2-2; D not certain. The TCR sequence derives from a man younger than 35 in good health. The sequencing input was naive CD8+ T cells sorted from blood. CDR3 DNA sequence: TGTGCCAGCAGTCTGACAAGTTACACCGGGGAGCTGTTTTTT. It yields the protein CASSLTSYTGELFF.